Below are 30 T cell receptor beta chains sequenced from a single sample in a study of blood T cell repertoires in COVID-19. The protocol was immunoSEQ multiplex PCR, while the TCRdb copy is restricted to in-frame clones and leaves out a portion. The data show about 310,000 clones, over 75% seen once. The specimen was peripheral blood. All receptors derive from a man aged 45-65 years with active or convalescent COVID-19.

The genes are TRBV5-6 and TRBJ1-3; D uncertain. The V and J ends lost 6 bases and 2 bases respectively, with 12 bases between them. Looked up from germline, CDR1 is SGHDT and CDR2 is YYEEEE. The CDR3 has 14 amino acids. CDR3 residues: CASNEGRAGNTIYF. For the CDR3, the DNA is TGTGCCAGCAACGAGGGCAGAGCTGGAAACACCATATATTTT.

The V and J genes are TRBV3-1 (or the pseudogene TRBV3-2) and TRBJ2-1; D gene uncertain. V was pared by 3 bases and J by 0 bases, with 9 bases between. The CDR3 contains 15 residues. CDR1 is LGHDT, CDR2 YNNKEL, per germline (reference sequence). This CDR3 is CASSQETSSYNEQFF. For the CDR3, the DNA is TGTGCCAGCAGCCAGGAGACGAGCTCCTACAATGAGCAGTTCTTC.

Remarks on this clone: Compared with germline, one end of the junction differs, possibly owing to a read error. V usage is TRBV30 and J usage is TRBJ1-2, with D tentatively TRBD1 (5 bases). The germline V gene encodes CDR1 GTSNPN and CDR2 SVGIG (reference sequence). This CDR3 is 12 amino acids long. As DNA, the CDR3 is TGTGCCTGGAGTTCCACGGGGGTAAGCCAATCCTTC. It translates to CAWSSTGVSQSF.

The rearrangement uses TRBV24-1 and TRBJ2-2; 9 bases are a match to TRBD2. Trimming took 4 bases from V and 2 from J; bases not matched to a gene: 10. Germline assignment: CDR1 KGHDR and CDR2 SFDVKD. CDR3 length: 18 amino acids. The CDR3 DNA follows: TGTGCCACCAGTGACCCGACTGGCGGGAGGGGCAACACCGGGGAGCTGTTTTTT. As protein: CATSDPTGGRGNTGELFF.

The gene calls are TRBV20-1 and TRBJ2-3, with a tentative D call TRBD2 (5 bases). The CDR3 has 17 residues. CDR1 and CDR2 from the germline V gene are DFQATT and SNEGSKA (reference sequence). The V end was cut by 3 bases, the J end by 2 bases, with 21 bases between. The CDR3 loop is CSASLPFGPGLTDTQYF. The CDR3 DNA sequence: TGCAGTGCTAGTCTCCCCTTTGGCCCTGGACTCACAGATACGCAGTATTTT.

The chain employs TRBV28 and TRBJ2-7; 11 bases match TRBD1. CDR3 length: 14 amino acids. CDR1 MDHEN and CDR2 SYDVKM come from the germline V gene. V shed 4 bases and J 5 bases; nucleotides not matched to a gene: 4. CDR3 amino acids: CASSSDRGPHEQYF. In nucleotides, the CDR3 is TGTGCCAGCAGTTCGGACAGGGGGCCGCACGAGCAGTACTTC.

CDR3 sequence: CASSKPKPKDCGTGGFSPTGELFF. In nucleotides, the CDR3 is TGTGCCAGCAGCAAACCAAAGCCTAAGGATTGTGGGACAGGGGGCTTTTCGCCCACCGGGGAGCTGTTTTTT. V gene TRBV21-1 combines with J gene TRBJ2-2; the D call in the table, TRBD1, was not verified against the DNA. TRBV21-1 is a pseudogene. The CDR3 is made up of 24 amino acids.

The chain employs TRBV4-2 and TRBJ2-2; D gene ambiguous. This CDR3 comprises 13 residues. V lost 1 base and J lost 7, with 7 bases in between. Germline V lookup: CDR1 LGHNA, CDR2 YNFKEQ. The CDR3 DNA is TGTGCCAGCAGCCAAGCTTCGTTCGGGGAGCTGTTTTTT. It codes for CASSQASFGELFF.

The chain uses TRBV5-1 and TRBJ1-5, with 9 bases that match TRBD1. CDR1 is SGHRS, CDR2 YFSETQ, per germline. The V segment lost 4 bases and the J segment 6 bases; nucleotides outside the gene matches: 5. The CDR3 consists of 14 residues. CDR3 sequence reads: CASSAGQGGQPQHF. DNA for the CDR3: TGCGCCAGCAGCGCGGGACAGGGAGGTCAGCCCCAGCATTTT.

This clone appeared a single time. The CDR3 region is CASSGRGGYTF. CDR3 nucleotide sequence: TGTGCCAGCAGCGGCAGGGGAGGCTACACCTTC. V usage is TRBV9 and J usage is TRBJ1-2, with D perhaps TRBD1 (6 bases). Germline CDR1 SGDLS, CDR2 YYNGEE. Trimming pared 3 bases from V and 8 bases from J, leaving 8 bases between. This CDR3 is 11 amino acids long.

The CDR3 coding sequence is TGTGCCAGCTCACCCTGGGCGGAGGTTATGAACACTGAAGCTTTCTTT. Translation: CASSPWAEVMNTEAFF. The chain joins TRBV18 to TRBJ1-1; no reliable D call. The CDR3 runs 16 residues. Germline CDR1 reads KGHSH; CDR2 reads LQKENI. Trimming shortened V by 3 bases and J by 0 bases, and 14 bases separated the two germline ends.

This chain connects TRBV10-3 to TRBJ1-1; D unclear. The CDR3 contains 14 residues. The V gene's germline CDR1 is ENHRY and CDR2 SYGVKD. Trimming stripped 7 bases from V and 1 base from J, with 13 bases between. The CDR3 loop reads CAITEARRNTEAFF. DNA for the CDR3: TGTGCCATCACAGAGGCGCGAAGGAACACTGAAGCTTTCTTT.

The chain couples TRBV25-1 to TRBJ2-7, with 9 bases identical to TRBD1. Germline V CDR1 and CDR2: MGHDK, SYGVNS. The CDR3 totals 15 residues. Trimming cost V 4 bases and J 4 bases; bases outside gene matches: 8. CDR3: CASSVLHRGLYEQYF. The CDR3 DNA sequence: TGTGCCAGCAGTGTTCTCCACAGGGGGCTTTACGAGCAGTACTTC.

The V and J genes are TRBV7-2 and TRBJ1-2, with 11 bases fitting TRBD1. Germline V CDR1 and CDR2: SGHTA, FQGNSA. Trimming at V came to 3 bases and at J to 4 bases, leaving 4 bases not matched to a gene. This CDR3 contains 15 residues. CDR3 amino acids: CASSFGQGAGYGYTF. In nucleotides, the CDR3 is TGTGCCAGCAGCTTCGGACAGGGGGCGGGCTATGGCTACACCTTC.

The rearrangement joins TRBV24-1 to TRBJ2-5, with 11 bases matching TRBD2. Germline values: CDR1 KGHDR, CDR2 SFDVKD. The CDR3 extends over 17 amino acids. V lost 0 bases, J lost 1 base, and 3 bases stayed unmatched. DNA of the CDR3: TGTGCCACCAGTGATTTGCCTAGCGGGAGGTCCCAAGAGACCCAGTACTTC. This translates into CATSDLPSGRSQETQYF.

The chain uses TRBV4-3 and TRBJ1-2, with D possibly TRBD1 on 6 matching bases. Germline V lookup: CDR1 LGHNA, CDR2 YSLEER. The CDR3 totals 13 residues. The V end was cut by 3 bases, the J end by 6 bases, with 11 bases between. In DNA, the CDR3 is TGCGCCAGCAGCCAGGACTCAGGGGATGGCTACACCTTC. This sequence encodes CASSQDSGDGYTF.

The rearrangement links TRBV7-2 to TRBJ2-5; the match to TRBD1 covers 7 bases. J was trimmed by 4 bases and V by 2 bases; bases with no gene match: 4. There are 14 residues in the CDR3. The germline V gene has CDR1 SGHTA and CDR2 FQGNSA. CDR3 loop: CASSLNRGGETQYF. The CDR3 bases are TGTGCCAGCAGCTTAAACAGGGGCGGAGAGACCCAGTACTTC.

CDR3 residues: CASSVTGLNTEAFF. For the CDR3, the DNA is TGTGCCAGCAGCGTTACAGGTTTAAACACTGAAGCTTTCTTT. The V call is TRBV9, the J call TRBJ1-1, with a possible D match to TRBD1 (5 bases). Deletions cut 2 bases from V and 2 bases from J, with 10 bases between. This CDR3 spans 14 amino acids. Germline assignment: CDR1 SGDLS and CDR2 YYNGEE. Together with reference TRBV9 and TRBJ1-1, the CDR3 gives the full variable domain: DSGVTQTPKHLITATGQRVTLRCSPRSGDLSVYWYQQSLDQGLQFLIQYYNGEERAKGNILERFSAQQFPDLHSELNLSSLELGDSALYFCASSVTGLNTEAFFGQGTRLTVV.

V gene TRBV28 combines with J gene TRBJ1-5; tentative D call: TRBD1 (5 bases). This CDR3 contains 14 residues. The germline V and J ends were trimmed by 6 bases and 4 bases, with 13 bases remaining between them. CDR1 and CDR2 (germline): MDHEN, SYDVKM. CDR3 nucleotide sequence: TGTGCCAGCAGAAACGGGGGGTGGAATCAGCCCCAGCATTTT. Protein sequence: CASRNGGWNQPQHF.

The V gene is TRBV18, the J gene TRBJ1-2; 7 nucleotides line up with TRBD1. J lost 7 bases, V lost 1 base, and 3 bases had no gene match. This CDR3 spans 13 amino acids. The V gene's germline CDR1 is KGHSH and CDR2 LQKENI. This CDR3 reads CASSPLGQPGYTF. Written as DNA, the CDR3 is TGTGCCAGCTCACCACTGGGACAGCCTGGCTACACCTTC.

The rearrangement uses TRBV2 and TRBJ1-1, with a weak D call TRBD1 (5 bases). The CDR3 is 13 amino acids. Per the germline V gene, CDR1 is SNHLY and CDR2 is FYNNEI. V was cut by 8 bases and J by 1 base, with 11 bases left in between. Here the CDR3 reads CASGDRPNTEAFF. The DNA for the CDR3 is TGTGCCAGCGGAGACAGACCGAACACTGAAGCTTTCTTT.

The genes are TRBV18 and TRBJ1-4, with D possibly TRBD1 on 5 matching bases. Germline loops: CDR1 KGHSH, CDR2 LQKENI. Deletions cut 4 bases from V and 1 base from J, with 10 bases between. This CDR3 is built from 15 residues. CDR3 DNA: TGTGCCAGCTCACGGTCGGGGGGAACTAATGAAAAACTGTTTTTT. Residues: CASSRSGGTNEKLFF.

The chain recombines TRBV6-5 with TRBJ2-7, with D perhaps TRBD1 (6 bases). In germline, CDR1 is MNHEY, CDR2 SVGAGI. Trimming removed 7 bases from V and 6 bases from J, with 19 bases in between. The CDR3 runs 14 residues. The CDR3 nucleotides are TGTGCCAGCAATTTACAGGGTACGACGGGCGAGCAGTACTTC. This encodes CASNLQGTTGEQYF.

The sample holds a few counts of this clone. The rearrangement uses TRBV2 and TRBJ1-5; D uncertain. The length of the CDR3 is 15 residues. Germline values: CDR1 SNHLY, CDR2 FYNNEI. V shed 6 bases and J shed 0 bases, with 12 bases lying between them. The CDR3 DNA reads as TGTGCCAGCAGCCCCCGAGTATATAGCAATCAGCCCCAGCATTTT. This encodes CASSPRVYSNQPQHF.

The chain uses TRBV5-4 and TRBJ2-1; 9 bases fit TRBD2. The germline V gene has CDR1 SGHNT and CDR2 YYREEE (reference sequence). The CDR3 is 16 residues long. V lost 1 base and J lost 8; bases outside the gene matches: 10. The CDR3 region is CASSLKSSGGLDEQFF. The CDR3 nucleotides read TGTGCCAGCAGCTTGAAATCGAGCGGGGGGCTTGATGAGCAGTTCTTC.

The V and J genes are TRBV7-9 and TRBJ2-5; D perhaps matches TRBD1 (6 bases). Germline V CDR1 and CDR2: SEHNR, FQNEAQ (reference sequence). This CDR3 spans 14 amino acids. V was trimmed by 5 bases and J by 1 base, leaving 11 bases between them. The CDR3 coding sequence is TGTGCCAGCAGCCCGGACAGAGCCCAAGAGACCCAGTACTTC. Translating it yields CASSPDRAQETQYF.

This clone was counted a single time. V usage is TRBV19 and J usage is TRBJ2-3; D may be TRBD1 (5 bases). Trimming stripped 3 bases from V and 0 bases from J, with 10 bases between. This CDR3 is 15 amino acids long. CDR1 LNHDA and CDR2 SQIVND come from the germline V gene (reference sequence). The CDR3 DNA is TGTGCCAGTAGTATCGGGCAGGGCAGCACAGATACGCAGTATTTT. It encodes CASSIGQGSTDTQYF.

The chain is built from TRBV10-3 and TRBJ2-1; 8 bases match TRBD2. The CDR3 spans 20 residues. The ends lost 0 bases at V and 2 bases at J; junction bases unmatched: 15. Germline V gene lookup returns CDR1 ENHRY and CDR2 SYGVKD. In nucleotides, the CDR3 is TGTGCCATCAGTGAGTCGAGCGGGAGAGTGAAAGGAAAGGCCTACAATGAGCAGTTCTTC. It is translated as CAISESSGRVKGKAYNEQFF.

The chain carries TRBV18 and TRBJ2-7; D may be TRBD2 (7 bases). CDR3 size: 16 residues. V was pared by 2 bases and J by 6 bases, with 20 bases between. CDR1 and CDR2 (germline): KGHSH, LQKENI. The CDR3 loop is CASSPSVSQGGGEQYF. The CDR3, as DNA: TGTGCCAGCTCACCATCAGTAAGCCAGGGAGGGGGCGAGCAGTACTTC.

The J gene is TRBJ2-1, the V gene TRBV6-6; 11 nucleotides line up with TRBD2. The trim removed 5 bases at V and 4 bases at J, leaving 10 bases unmatched. The CDR3 contains 17 residues. Germline lookup yields CDR1 MNHNY and CDR2 SVGAGI (reference sequence). The CDR3 spells CASSLTRTSGLYNEQFF. The CDR3 nucleotides read TGTGCCAGCAGTCTCACCAGGACTAGCGGGTTGTACAATGAGCAGTTCTTC.